This paragraph covers one T cell receptor beta chain sequence. This specimen belongs to a study of T cell changes during pregnancy in multiple sclerosis. Trimming left V 3 bases short and J 7 bases short, with 15 bases between. The CDR3 extends over 14 amino acids. Per germline, CDR1 LGHNA and CDR2 YSLEER. TCRdb's copy holds only in-frame clones and misses some; the assay was immunoSEQ multiplex PCR. The table lists about 83,000 clones, about 95% of them singletons. The sample in question was peripheral blood, obtained in the second trimester of pregnancy. The rearrangement links TRBV4-3 to TRBJ1-1; D is possibly TRBD1 (6 bases). The sequence was obtained from a female donor with multiple sclerosis, enrolled in a pregnancy study. The CDR3 here is CASSHSQGGGEAFF. The CDR3 DNA reads TGCGCCAGCAGCCACTCACAGGGAGGGGGTGAAGCTTTCTTT.